These 17 T cell receptor beta chains were all obtained from the same sample, sequenced in a study of blood T cell repertoires in COVID-19. Data came from immunoSEQ multiplex PCR; TCRdb stores just in-frame clones and leaves some out. The table shows a few hundred thousand clones, with around 82% occurring only once. Sequences were obtained from peripheral blood. The source is an elderly woman with acute or convalescent COVID-19.

The rearrangement uses TRBV3-1 (or the pseudogene TRBV3-2) and TRBJ1-2, with 7 bases that match TRBD1. The CDR3 consists of 17 residues. After removal of 1 base from V and 3 bases from J, the junction contained 11 bases not matched to a gene. Per germline, CDR1 LGHDT and CDR2 YNNKEL (reference sequence). The CDR3 DNA sequence: TGTGCCAGCAGCCAAGGCCGGGGGACAGCGAGGGACTATGGCTACACCTTC. Residues: CASSQGRGTARDYGYTF.

The chain has TRBV30 and TRBJ1-1, with 9 bases lining up with TRBD1. After removal of 3 bases from V and 5 bases from J, the junction contained 4 bases not matched to a gene. CDR3 length: 13 residues. Germline V gene sequence: CDR1 GTSNPN, CDR2 SVGIG (reference sequence). The CDR3 nucleotides are TGTGCCTGGAGCAACAGGGGGCTAACTGAAGCTTTCTTT. It codes for CAWSNRGLTEAFF.

This clone was detected only a few times. V and J are TRBV6-6 and TRBJ1-1; no reliable D call. The germline V gene encodes CDR1 MNHNY and CDR2 SVGAGI (reference sequence). V was trimmed by 0 bases and J by 10 bases, leaving 9 bases between them. The CDR3 sequence is 12 residues long. The CDR3 region has the DNA TGTGCCAGCAGTTACTCGTTTGAGGGAGCTTTCTTT. Protein product: CASSYSFEGAFF.

This clone was observed a single time. The CDR3 region has the DNA TGCAGCGTTGAAAATCAGGGCACTGAAGCTTTCTTT. Amino acids: CSVENQGTEAFF. The J gene is TRBJ1-1, the V gene TRBV29-1; a possible D gene is TRBD1 (5 bases). CDR3 size: 12 residues. CDR1 is SQVTM, CDR2 ANQGSEA, per germline. V dropped 2 bases and J dropped 4 bases, with 8 bases sitting between them.

This clone occurred a few times. This rearrangement joins TRBV7-3 to TRBJ2-2; 8 bases are shared with TRBD1. CDR3 length: 15 residues. V shed 3 bases, J shed 4 bases, and the junction held 4 bases outside the gene matches. The germline V gene has CDR1 SGHTA and CDR2 FQGTGA. The CDR3 is CASSFGTGGTGELFF. DNA of the CDR3: TGTGCCAGCAGCTTTGGGACAGGAGGCACCGGGGAGCTGTTTTTT.

This clone was found once. The chain uses TRBV28 and TRBJ2-7, with D maybe TRBD2 (5 bases). Germline V gene sequence: CDR1 MDHEN, CDR2 SYDVKM. V lost 5 bases and J 1 base, leaving 15 bases between the germline ends. This CDR3 spans 15 amino acids. CDR3 amino acids: CASSPKGEWSYEQYF. CDR3 sequence (DNA): TGTGCCAGCAGTCCCAAGGGAGAGTGGTCCTACGAGCAGTACTTC.

The J gene is TRBJ1-2, the V gene TRBV9, with 9 bases matching TRBD1. Germline CDR1 and CDR2: SGDLS and YYNGEE. The trim removed 3 bases at V and 4 bases at J, leaving 7 bases unmatched. This CDR3 is built from 15 residues. The CDR3 region is CASSATGGLGYGYTF. Here the CDR3 DNA reads TGTGCCAGCAGCGCCACAGGGGGCTTAGGCTATGGCTACACCTTC.

V and J are TRBV27 and TRBJ2-3, with 7 bases matching TRBD2. Germline V gene sequence: CDR1 MNHEY, CDR2 SMNVEV (reference sequence). The CDR3 is 20 amino acids. The V segment lost 6 bases and the J segment 2 bases; nucleotides outside the gene matches: 23. For the CDR3, the DNA is TGTGCCAGCAGCCCCAGGGTAGCTAGCGGATTTAATATTAACACAGATACGCAGTATTTT. Translating gives CASSPRVASGFNINTDTQYF.

V usage is TRBV27 and J usage is TRBJ2-6; 10 bases map to TRBD1. The CDR3 consists of 19 residues. Germline loops: CDR1 MNHEY, CDR2 SMNVEV (reference sequence). V lost 3 bases and J lost 0; bases outside the gene matches: 8. CDR3 in DNA: TGTGCCAGCAGTTTCGAACGGACAGGGGGTTACTCTGGGGCCAACGTCCTGACTTTC. Amino acid sequence: CASSFERTGGYSGANVLTF.

The chain uses TRBV28 and TRBJ1-1, with a tentative D call TRBD1 (6 bases). Looked up from germline, CDR1 is MDHEN and CDR2 is SYDVKM. Trimming pared 5 bases from V and 3 bases from J, leaving 19 bases between. This CDR3 comprises 16 residues. CDR3 nucleotides: TGTGCCAGCAGTGTACCATCAGGGGCGGGGGACACTGAAGCTTTCTTT. It yields the protein CASSVPSGAGDTEAFF.

This rearrangement joins TRBV6-2 or TRBV6-3 to TRBJ1-5; D gene ambiguous. Deletions cut 5 bases from V and 5 bases from J, with 16 bases between. CDR1 and CDR2 from the germline V gene are MNHEY and SVGEGT. The CDR3 consists of 15 residues. CDR3 sequence: CASSPSGGLYQPQHF. For the CDR3, the DNA is TGTGCCAGCAGTCCCTCGGGAGGGCTTTATCAGCCCCAGCATTTT.

The chain couples TRBV3-1 (or the pseudogene TRBV3-2) to TRBJ1-3; tentative D call: TRBD1 (6 bases). The CDR3 runs to 15 residues. CDR1 and CDR2 (germline): LGHDT, YNNKEL (reference sequence). V lost 4 bases, J lost 1 base, and 11 bases lay in between. The CDR3 loop reads CASSRNRESGNTIYF. DNA of the CDR3: TGTGCCAGCAGCCGTAACAGGGAGTCTGGAAACACCATATATTTT.

The CDR3 spells CASIPSGGMNTEAFF. The CDR3 DNA reads TGTGCCAGTATACCGTCCGGGGGAATGAACACTGAAGCTTTCTTT. This chain joins TRBV19 and TRBJ1-1, with D possibly matching TRBD1 (5 bases). The ends were cut back, 7 bases at V and 0 bases at J, with 15 bases in the middle. The CDR3 runs 15 residues. CDR1 and CDR2 (germline): LNHDA, SQIVND (reference sequence).

V is TRBV20-1 and J is TRBJ2-3; 8 bases are shared with TRBD2. CDR3 length: 14 residues. Germline CDR1 is DFQATT and CDR2 is SNEGSKA (reference sequence). Losses at the gene ends were 3 bases for V and 6 bases for J; bases not matched to a gene: 8. CDR3 DNA sequence: TGCAGTGCTAGTGACGCGGGGGGTAGTGATACGCAGTATTTT. Protein product: CSASDAGGSDTQYF.

The chain couples TRBV4-3 to TRBJ1-6, with D possibly matching TRBD1 (5 bases). The CDR3 has 14 residues. The V end was cut by 0 bases, the J end by 11 bases, with 11 bases between. CDR1 is LGHNA, CDR2 YSLEER, per germline. CDR3 nucleotide sequence: TGCGCCAGCAGCCAAGACCCAGGGCGGCCACCCCTCCACTTT. Its translation is CASSQDPGRPPLHF.

The chain joins TRBV3-1 (or the pseudogene TRBV3-2) to TRBJ2-7; 10 nucleotides align to TRBD1. The CDR3 spans 15 residues. The ends lost 4 bases at V and 4 bases at J; junction bases unmatched: 7. Germline V gene lookup returns CDR1 LGHDT and CDR2 YNNKEL (reference sequence). CDR3 protein: CASSPTGGMRYEQYF. For the CDR3, the DNA is TGTGCCAGCAGCCCGACAGGGGGCATGAGGTACGAGCAGTACTTC.

J is TRBJ1-5 and V is TRBV24-1, with D possibly TRBD1 on 6 matching bases. From germline, CDR1 is KGHDR and CDR2 SFDVKD. V gave up 4 bases and J gave up 7 bases, with 10 bases separating them. The CDR3 runs 13 residues. CDR3 region: CATSDRGRQPQHF. CDR3 in DNA: TGTGCCACCAGTGACAGGGGAAGGCAGCCCCAGCATTTT.